This T cell receptor beta chain appears in the sequencing data of a study of blood T cell repertoires in COVID-19. Looking at the study overall: Collection of acute and convalescent COVID-19 samples took place in the United States, Italy and Spain. Sample material is recorded as cDNA or gDNA derived from T cells, B-cell-depleted T cells, or PBMCs.

Germline assignment: CDR1 SGDLS and CDR2 YYNGEE. Between the trimmed V and J ends, which lost 4 bases and 1 base, there was a span of 8 bases. The CDR3 has 13 amino acids. Original handling: From reference gene primer amplification, estimates of nucleated cell counts were derived. TCRdb keeps only in-frame clones here, not all; method: immunoSEQ multiplex PCR. The DNA was the basis for D and trimming; V, J and clone size are from that table. This table holds 20,000 to 25,000 clones, roughly 84% found once. The rearrangement links TRBV9 to TRBJ1-1; D is unclear. This receptor was obtained from a man in his forties with acute or convalescent COVID-19. Source material: peripheral blood. The CDR3 loop is CASSSKPNTEAFF. Here the CDR3 DNA reads TGTGCCAGCAGCTCCAAGCCGAACACTGAAGCTTTCTTT.